The 19 T cell receptor beta chains below were found in one sample sequenced in a study of blood T cell repertoires in COVID-19. Here immunoSEQ multiplex PCR was the method, and the copy in TCRdb shows in-frame clones only, minus some. The data hold under 300,000 clones, with 89% observed a single time. Sequenced: PBMCs or T cells enriched from blood (not recorded which). The receptors were gathered from a middle-aged woman who had recovered from COVID-19.

The gene calls are TRBV19 and TRBJ2-2, with TRBD1 as a possible D gene (6 bases). Germline V gene sequence: CDR1 LNHDA, CDR2 SQIVND (reference sequence). With 2 bases removed from V and 6 bases from J, the gap between germline ends came to 10 bases. The length of the CDR3 is 14 residues. The CDR3 is CASSITGSPGELFF. As DNA, the CDR3 is TGTGCCAGTAGTATAACAGGGTCCCCCGGGGAGCTGTTTTTT.

The chain uses TRBV5-8 and TRBJ1-2; 10 bases are a match to TRBD1. J gave up 3 bases and V 5 bases, and 7 bases lay outside the gene matches. CDR1 SGHTS and CDR2 YDEGEE come from the germline V gene. The CDR3 runs to 15 residues. The DNA for the CDR3 is TGTGCCAGCAGTTCACCGGGACAGGGGCACTATGGCTACACCTTC. This translates into CASSSPGQGHYGYTF.

The V and J genes are TRBV11-2 and TRBJ2-7; D is unclear. Germline V gene sequence: CDR1 SGHAT, CDR2 FQNNGV. The CDR3 consists of 13 residues. V lost 1 base, J lost 2 bases, and 6 bases lay in between. The CDR3: CASSLASPYEQYF. In DNA, the CDR3 is TGTGCCAGCAGCTTAGCCTCTCCCTACGAGCAGTACTTC.

The chain is built from TRBV6-5 and TRBJ1-6; 9 bases align to TRBD1. The CDR3 length is 14 residues. Germline-derived CDR1 and CDR2 are MNHEY and SVGAGI. Trimming removed 7 bases from V and 7 bases from J; junction bases left unmatched: 5. CDR3 amino acids: CASTQGAWNSPLHF. CDR3 bases: TGTGCCAGCACACAGGGGGCTTGGAATTCACCCCTCCACTTT.

In its sample, this clone was seen a few times. This chain uses TRBV7-8 with TRBJ2-1; 10 bases map to TRBD1. The CDR3 loop spans 18 amino acids. Germline assignment: CDR1 SGHVS and CDR2 FQNEAQ. The J segment lost 0 bases and the V segment lost 6 bases, leaving 11 bases of the junction unmatched. The CDR3 spells CASRNTGTGDGSYNEQFF. DNA of the CDR3: TGTGCCAGCAGGAATACCGGGACAGGGGATGGCTCCTACAATGAGCAGTTCTTC.

The gene calls are TRBV18 and TRBJ1-1; D is undetermined. Trimming removed 6 bases at V and 1 base at J, with 9 bases between. The V gene's germline CDR1 is KGHSH and CDR2 LQKENI. The CDR3 contains 13 residues. The CDR3 DNA follows: TGTGCCAGCTCCCTCTCACAGAACACTGAAGCTTTCTTT. Its protein is CASSLSQNTEAFF.

The V and J genes are TRBV11-2 and TRBJ2-1, with D tentatively TRBD1 (5 bases). CDR1 is SGHAT, CDR2 FQNNGV, per germline. Trimming left V 5 bases short and J 8 bases short, with 10 bases between. CDR3 length: 12 residues. The CDR3 DNA is TGTGCCAGCAGCCCCGACAGTTATGAGCAGTTCTTC. The encoded protein is CASSPDSYEQFF.

The sample holds a few counts of this clone. This sequence joins TRBV6-5 and TRBJ2-1, with 10 bases that match TRBD1. J gave up 4 bases and V 6 bases, and 6 bases lay outside the gene matches. The CDR3 covers 15 residues. CDR1 and CDR2 (germline): MNHEY, SVGAGI. In DNA, the CDR3 is TGTGCCAGCAGGGGCACGGACAGGGGGTACAATGAGCAGTTCTTC. This encodes CASRGTDRGYNEQFF.

The chain is built from TRBV6-5 and TRBJ2-6; 8 bases align to TRBD1. Germline trimming cut 4 bases from V and 2 bases from J; bases unmatched to any gene: 4. Germline CDR1 MNHEY, CDR2 SVGAGI. This CDR3 is built from 16 residues. The CDR3 nucleotides are TGTGCCAGCAGTTTTGGACAGGGAACTGGGGCCAACGTCCTGACTTTC. Translation: CASSFGQGTGANVLTF.

This rearrangement joins TRBV6-2 or TRBV6-3 to TRBJ2-3, with 12 positions matching TRBD2. CDR1 is MNHEY, CDR2 SVGEGT, per germline. CDR3 length: 15 residues. V lost 5 bases and J lost 5; bases outside the gene matches: 5. This chain's CDR3 is CASSRTSGTRDTQYF. The CDR3 bases are TGTGCCAGCAGTCGGACTAGCGGGACAAGAGATACGCAGTATTTT.

The J gene is TRBJ2-7, the V gene TRBV2, with TRBD1 identical over 11 bases. CDR1 and CDR2 from the germline V gene are SNHLY and FYNNEI. CDR3 size: 13 residues. V dropped 7 bases and J dropped 7; count of bases not matched to a gene: 6. This CDR3 is CASIRDRGYEQYF. CDR3 nucleotides: TGTGCCAGCATCCGGGACAGGGGGTATGAGCAGTACTTC.

The chain employs TRBV19 and TRBJ2-2; D possibly corresponds to TRBD1 (5 bases). Trimming left V 5 bases short and J 2 bases short, with 21 bases between. CDR3 size: 18 residues. Germline values: CDR1 LNHDA, CDR2 SQIVND (reference sequence). The DNA of the CDR3 is TGTGCCAGTAGTTCAGGCCCTCCGACAGACCCTAACACCGGGGAGCTGTTTTTT. Amino acid sequence: CASSSGPPTDPNTGELFF.

The chain employs TRBV2 and TRBJ2-2; 14 bases agree with TRBD2. The germline gives CDR1 SNHLY, CDR2 FYNNEI. The CDR3 contains 15 residues. Trimming removed 7 bases from V and 5 bases from J; junction bases left unmatched: 3. CDR3 amino acids: CASTGTSGRTGELFF. In nucleotides, the CDR3 is TGTGCCAGCACCGGGACTAGCGGGAGAACCGGGGAGCTGTTTTTT.

This clone was counted a single time. The chain links TRBV30 to TRBJ2-5; D may be TRBD1 (6 bases). Per the germline V gene, CDR1 is GTSNPN and CDR2 is SVGIG (reference sequence). V was clipped by 0 bases and J by 4 bases, with 15 bases between them. The CDR3 spans 15 residues. The CDR3 DNA reads TGTGCCTGGAGTGTGGGGGCCATTCTTAGAGAGACCCAGTACTTC. Translated: CAWSVGAILRETQYF.

This rearrangement joins TRBV18 to TRBJ2-5, with 9 bases lining up with TRBD1. Unmatched junction bases numbered 6, after V lost 4 bases and J lost 0 bases. Germline V lookup: CDR1 KGHSH, CDR2 LQKENI. This CDR3 contains 16 residues. The CDR3 bases are TGTGCCAGCTCACTAGGGACAGGGACGTACCAAGAGACCCAGTACTTC. Translated: CASSLGTGTYQETQYF.

This chain joins TRBV10-1 and TRBJ2-3; TRBD2 aligns across 7 bases. Germline V gene data show CDR1 as WNHNN and CDR2 as SYGVQD (reference sequence). The CDR3 runs to 15 residues. After removal of 3 bases from V and 0 bases from J, the junction contained 3 bases not matched to a gene. CDR3 in DNA: TGCGCCAGCAGTGATAGAGCGGGGAGCACAGATACGCAGTATTTT. Encoded protein: CASSDRAGSTDTQYF.

The rearrangement uses TRBV7-8 and TRBJ2-1, with D unclear. The V end was cut by 4 bases, the J end by 6 bases, with 7 bases between. The CDR3 covers 12 residues. CDR1 and CDR2 (germline): SGHVS, FQNEAQ. The DNA of the CDR3 is TGTGCCAGCAGCTCACAGTTCAATGAGCAGTTCTTC. It translates to CASSSQFNEQFF.

J is TRBJ1-2 and V is TRBV7-2, with 7 bases aligning to TRBD1. The CDR3 is 18 residues long. The germline V gene encodes CDR1 SGHTA and CDR2 FQGNSA. The V segment lost 3 bases and the J segment 8 bases; nucleotides outside the gene matches: 21. Here the CDR3 reads CASSFRDSPMGQVSGYTF. The CDR3 DNA sequence: TGTGCCAGCAGCTTTCGGGACAGCCCTATGGGTCAAGTGTCCGGCTACACCTTC. The whole variable domain, remainder taken from reference TRBV7-2 and TRBJ1-2, is GAGVSQSPSNKVTEKGKDVELRCDPISGHTALYWYRQSLGQGLEFLIYFQGNSAPDKSGLPSDRFSAERTGGSVSTLTIQRTQQEDSAVYLCASSFRDSPMGQVSGYTFGSGTRLTVV.

The chain uses TRBV9 and TRBJ1-4; 9 positions match TRBD1. With V trimmed by 5 bases and J by 0 bases, 5 bases remained unmatched. Germline V gene sequence: CDR1 SGDLS, CDR2 YYNGEE. The CDR3 has 16 amino acids. CDR3 in amino acids: CASSPRDRATNEKLFF. CDR3 sequence (DNA): TGTGCCAGCAGTCCTAGGGACAGGGCAACTAATGAAAAACTGTTTTTT.